Following are 8 T cell receptor beta chains from one sample sequenced in a study of cytomegalovirus exposure and HLA in healthy donors. Repertoires were generated with immunoSEQ multiplex PCR, while TCRdb's copy carries only in-frame clones and drops some. The sample lists approximately 300,000 clones, around 86% occurring once. Sequencing was done on a sample of PBMCs. These receptors all stem from a woman aged 18-29 years in good health and CMV-seronegative.

The genes are TRBV28 and TRBJ2-7, with TRBD1 matching over 7 bases. The CDR3 covers 15 residues. The germline CDR1 and CDR2 sequences are MDHEN and SYDVKM. After removal of 7 bases from V and 7 bases from J, the junction contained 16 bases not matched to a gene. Written as DNA, the CDR3 is TGTGCCAGCACCTCACTCCCAGGGGGAGATATTGAGCAGTACTTC. It translates to CASTSLPGGDIEQYF.

The V gene is TRBV25-1, the J gene TRBJ1-1; D is undetermined. Germline-derived CDR1 and CDR2 are MGHDK and SYGVNS. Trimming stripped 6 bases from V and 5 bases from J, with 25 bases between. This CDR3 region has 17 residues. Here the CDR3 DNA reads TGTGCCAGCAGCCCGACGCCAGGTTGGGCTACGGGGACTGAAGCTTTCTTT. Its translation is CASSPTPGWATGTEAFF.

The chain couples TRBV9 to TRBJ2-3; 10 nucleotides agree with TRBD2. Germline values: CDR1 SGDLS, CDR2 YYNGEE. The V and J ends lost 2 bases and 4 bases, in that order; junction bases with no gene match: 10. This CDR3 has 17 amino acids. The CDR3 DNA follows: TGTGCCAGCAGCGTTGGTCTAGCGGGAGTAGGAGCAGATACGCAGTATTTT. Residues: CASSVGLAGVGADTQYF.

The chain employs TRBV15 and TRBJ2-1, with 10 positions matching TRBD1. CDR3 length: 15 residues. After removal of 0 bases from V and 9 bases from J, the junction contained 5 bases not matched to a gene. Germline CDR1 LNHNV, CDR2 YYDKDF (reference sequence). The CDR3 sequence is CATSRDLGQGTEQFF. CDR3 DNA sequence: TGTGCCACCAGCAGAGATCTGGGACAGGGGACTGAGCAGTTCTTC.

V usage is TRBV28 and J usage is TRBJ1-1; TRBD1 matches at 9 bases. CDR1 and CDR2 from the germline V gene are MDHEN and SYDVKM. Germline trimming cut 6 bases from V and 3 bases from J; bases unmatched to any gene: 8. CDR3 size: 15 residues. The CDR3 sequence: CASRRQGVGDTEAFF. CDR3 coding DNA: TGTGCCAGCAGGCGACAGGGGGTAGGAGACACTGAAGCTTTCTTT.

This clone was seen just once. The chain recombines TRBV28 with TRBJ2-7; 8 bases map to TRBD2. This CDR3 has 15 residues. Germline loops: CDR1 MDHEN, CDR2 SYDVKM. V gave up 6 bases and J gave up 0 bases; unmatched junction bases: 7. In nucleotides, the CDR3 is TGTGCCAGCAGGCGCCCGGGGGGGTCCTCCTACGAGCAGTACTTC. It translates to CASRRPGGSSYEQYF.

J is TRBJ1-1 and V is TRBV4-3, with D hard to call. This CDR3 is built from 15 residues. From germline, CDR1 is LGHNA and CDR2 YSLEER. V was clipped by 3 bases and J by 5 bases, with 16 bases between them. Here the CDR3 reads CASSQDFGDATEAFF. CDR3 sequence (DNA): TGCGCCAGCAGCCAGGACTTTGGGGATGCTACTGAAGCTTTCTTT.

The CDR3 nucleotides read TGTGCCAGCAGTTCCCTCCGGGCTAGCGAAAACTACGAGCAGTACTTC. It yields the protein CASSSLRASENYEQYF. This chain connects TRBV27 to TRBJ2-7, with D possibly being TRBD2 (6 bases). The germline V and J ends were trimmed by 4 bases and 3 bases, with 19 bases remaining between them. From germline, CDR1 is MNHEY and CDR2 SMNVEV (reference sequence). CDR3 length: 16 residues.